Shown below are 32 T cell receptor beta chains from a single sample sequenced in a study of monozygotic twins with inflammatory bowel disease. TCRdb reanalyzed the 5' RACE reads, giving one entry per CDR3 protein sequence and no DNA. Its table lists 330,000 or so distinct CDR3 sequences. The source material was blood. These receptor sequences come from a human donor with ulcerative colitis or Crohn's disease, or a healthy co-twin of an affected twin (not recorded which).

The chain is built from TRBV18 and TRBJ1-1; TCRdb names TRBD1, which stays unverified in the absence of DNA. CDR1 and CDR2 from the germline V gene are KGHSH and LQKENI. The CDR3 consists of 15 residues. The CDR3 protein is CASSPTTGVGTEAFF.

The chain carries TRBV29-1 and TRBJ1-1. Germline CDR1 is SQVTM and CDR2 is ANQGSEA. The CDR3 totals 14 residues. The CDR3: CSVRSPLGNTEAFF.

CDR3: CASSLGGQGLPQHF. V gene TRBV5-1 combines with J gene TRBJ1-5; TCRdb lists TRBD1, though no DNA is available to test this call. The germline V gene encodes CDR1 SGHRS and CDR2 YFSETQ. This CDR3 region has 14 residues.

The chain recombines TRBV11-2 with TRBJ1-2; TCRdb's assignment of TRBD1 cannot be checked, as there is no DNA. Per the germline V gene, CDR1 is SGHAT and CDR2 is FQNNGV. CDR3 length: 15 amino acids. The CDR3 loop reads CASSPRTGKSEVYTF.

The chain links TRBV20-1 to TRBJ2-1; lacking DNA, the TRBD2 call made by TCRdb goes unchecked. Germline lookup yields CDR1 DFQATT and CDR2 SNEGSKA (reference sequence). The CDR3 has 15 residues. Here the CDR3 reads CSAFPGASGRNEQFF.

This chain connects TRBV5-6 to TRBJ1-5. Germline lookup yields CDR1 SGHDT and CDR2 YYEEEE. There are 15 residues in the CDR3. The CDR3 protein is CASSLSPGEFQPQHF.

This rearrangement joins TRBV12-3 or TRBV12-4 to TRBJ2-7; TCRdb calls TRBD1, which cannot be checked without DNA. There are 14 residues in the CDR3. The CDR3 sequence is CASSSPGGSNEQYF.

This chain connects TRBV5-5 to TRBJ1-1; the D call from TCRdb, TRBD1, cannot be confirmed without DNA. Germline V lookup: CDR1 SGHKS, CDR2 YYEKEE (reference sequence). CDR3 length: 14 amino acids. CDR3 region: CASSLPVRNTEAFF.

V gene TRBV7-9 combines with J gene TRBJ2-2; TCRdb's D call of TRBD1 is untestable without DNA. CDR3 size: 14 residues. Germline assignment: CDR1 SEHNR and CDR2 FQNEAQ (reference sequence). The CDR3 loop is CASSLQQDTGELFF. Filled out from reference TRBV7-9 and TRBJ2-2, the complete variable domain reads DTGVSQNPRHKITKRGQNVTFRCDPISEHNRLYWYRQTLGQGPEFLTYFQNEAQLEKSRLLSDRFSAERPKGSFSTLEIQRTEQGDSAMYLCASSLQQDTGELFFGEGSRLTVL.

The rearrangement links TRBV27 to TRBJ1-6; TCRdb outputs TRBD1, but without DNA this stays unchecked. Germline V gives CDR1 MNHEY, CDR2 SMNVEV (reference sequence). The length of the CDR3 is 18 residues. This chain's CDR3 is CASSLFPPTGSKNSPLHF.

This rearrangement joins TRBV6-2 or TRBV6-3 to TRBJ1-1; TCRdb gives TRBD1 as the D gene, but with no DNA this cannot be confirmed. Per germline, CDR1 MNHEY and CDR2 SVGEGT. The CDR3 is 16 residues long. This CDR3 is CASTKPVTGMNTEAFF.

The gene calls are TRBV19 and TRBJ1-1. Germline V CDR1 and CDR2: LNHDA, SQIVND (reference sequence). This CDR3 is built from 13 residues. The CDR3 spells CASSNLMNTEAFF.

V gene TRBV5-1 combines with J gene TRBJ2-2. CDR1 and CDR2 (germline): SGHRS, YFSETQ. This CDR3 is built from 13 residues. The CDR3 protein is CASSFFGRGELFF.

This chain links TRBV3-1 with TRBJ2-7; as DNA is missing, the TRBD1 call by TCRdb cannot be tested. CDR3 size: 14 residues. Looked up from germline, CDR1 is LGHDT and CDR2 is YNNKEL (reference sequence). The CDR3 sequence: CASSQSWAGTEQYF.

V and J are TRBV7-2 and TRBJ2-3. Germline V gene data show CDR1 as SGHTA and CDR2 as FQGNSA. CDR3 size: 15 residues. The CDR3 sequence is CASSSRSAWTDTQYF. Full variable domain (outside the CDR3, taken from reference TRBV7-2 and TRBJ2-3): GAGVSQSPSNKVTEKGKDVELRCDPISGHTALYWYRQSLGQGLEFLIYFQGNSAPDKSGLPSDRFSAERTGGSVSTLTIQRTQQEDSAVYLCASSSRSAWTDTQYFGPGTRLTVL.

The chain couples TRBV9 to TRBJ1-5. This CDR3 contains 14 residues. Per germline, CDR1 SGDLS and CDR2 YYNGEE. CDR3 sequence reads: CASGLDTGNQPQHF.

The V and J genes are TRBV9 and TRBJ2-3. This CDR3 has 14 residues. CDR1 is SGDLS, CDR2 YYNGEE, per germline. This CDR3 reads CASSHTTPTDTQYF. Full variable domain (rest looked up from reference TRBV9 and TRBJ2-3): DSGVTQTPKHLITATGQRVTLRCSPRSGDLSVYWYQQSLDQGLQFLIQYYNGEERAKGNILERFSAQQFPDLHSELNLSSLELGDSALYFCASSHTTPTDTQYFGPGTRLTVL.

V is TRBV6-2 or TRBV6-3 and J is TRBJ2-3; TCRdb lists TRBD2, though no DNA is available to test this call. Germline CDR1 MNHEY, CDR2 SVGEGT. The CDR3 is 17 amino acids. The CDR3 here is CASRRRSELGPTDTQYF.

The chain links TRBV28 to TRBJ1-2; there is no DNA to check the TCRdb D call of TRBD1. This CDR3 has 16 residues. Germline CDR1 and CDR2: MDHEN and SYDVKM. CDR3 residues: CASSTNDRGLLDGYTF.

The chain has TRBV6-5 and TRBJ2-3; TCRdb outputs TRBD2, but without DNA this stays unchecked. The CDR3 runs to 16 residues. Looked up from germline, CDR1 is MNHEY and CDR2 is SVGAGI. CDR3 in amino acids: CASSFRLGSGVDTQYF.

The rearrangement joins TRBV10-3 to TRBJ2-7; TCRdb's D call of TRBD1 is untestable without DNA. CDR3 length: 15 residues. CDR1 is ENHRY, CDR2 SYGVKD, per germline. The CDR3 reads CAISDPRTPDYEQYF.

V is TRBV21-1 and J is TRBJ2-1; TCRdb names TRBD2, which stays unverified in the absence of DNA. TRBV21-1 is a pseudogene segment. This CDR3 spans 19 amino acids. The CDR3 here is CASSEGRLAAQSSYNEQFF.

The chain joins TRBV20-1 to TRBJ2-1. This CDR3 has 14 residues. CDR1 and CDR2 (germline): DFQATT, SNEGSKA (reference sequence). CDR3 sequence reads: CSARAEDSYNEQFF.

This chain uses TRBV5-4 with TRBJ1-1; the TRBD1 assignment by TCRdb is unverifiable without DNA. The germline V gene has CDR1 SGHNT and CDR2 YYREEE (reference sequence). The CDR3 is made up of 16 amino acids. The CDR3 loop is CASSLAYRTGVTEAFF.

This sequence joins TRBV28 and TRBJ2-7; as DNA is missing, the TRBD1 call by TCRdb cannot be tested. The germline V gene encodes CDR1 MDHEN and CDR2 SYDVKM. The CDR3 loop spans 14 amino acids. This CDR3 is CASSLDRGLYEQYF.

The chain joins TRBV6-1 to TRBJ2-1; the D gene TCRdb calls, TRBD2, cannot be checked with no DNA. Germline values: CDR1 MNHNS, CDR2 SASEGT. This CDR3 region has 17 residues. The CDR3 sequence: CASRESGLDTLYNEQFF.

This chain joins TRBV12-3 or TRBV12-4 and TRBJ2-3; TCRdb selects TRBD1, and the lack of DNA leaves this call unchecked. This CDR3 contains 15 residues. CDR3 sequence reads: CASSLGTGGTDTQYF.

V usage is TRBV9 and J usage is TRBJ2-1. The CDR3 length is 15 residues. Germline V gene data show CDR1 as SGDLS and CDR2 as YYNGEE. CDR3 sequence reads: CASSVDGGPYNEQFF.

The rearrangement links TRBV12-3 or TRBV12-4 to TRBJ2-1. The CDR3 consists of 11 residues. This CDR3 is CASSRVGEQFF.

CDR3 loop: CASRLSSSDGTQYF. This sequence joins TRBV5-5 and TRBJ2-5. The CDR3 spans 14 residues. CDR1 is SGHKS, CDR2 YYEKEE, per germline (reference sequence).

This sequence joins TRBV12-3 or TRBV12-4 and TRBJ1-5; TCRdb names TRBD1, which stays unverified in the absence of DNA. This CDR3 region has 14 residues. CDR3: CASSLDGGVQPQHF.

The chain joins TRBV28 to TRBJ2-7; the D gene TCRdb calls, TRBD1, cannot be checked with no DNA. This CDR3 has 15 amino acids. Germline V gives CDR1 MDHEN, CDR2 SYDVKM. The CDR3 reads CASRPTGGIPYEQYF.